A selection of T cell receptor beta chains follows, all from one sample in a study of vaccination effects on CD4 cells after COVID-19. Their antigens remain unidentified. TCRdb's table, derived via immunoSEQ multiplex PCR, lists solely in-frame clones and lacks some. The sample consists of around 30,000 clones, approximately 60% of them appearing once. The material was CD4+ T cells from PBMCs cultured without peptide, obtained before COVID-19 vaccination. The receptor set was obtained from a human donor who received a COVID-19 vaccine. Both conserved end residues are part of each CDR3. A D gene is named only where the DNA matches it firmly. Some rows have no size entry. The others give once, few or many, or a class for an expanded clone.

J | size | D | V | CDR3 | DNA
TRBJ2-5 | - | - | TRBV7-2 | CASSLVIQETQYF | TGTGCCAGCAGCTTGGTGATACAAGAGACCCAGTACTTC
TRBJ1-2 | - | TRBD1 | TRBV6-5 | CASRDRSVDYGYTF | TGTGCCAGCAGGGACAGGAGTGTTGACTATGGCTACACCTTC
TRBJ2-7 | - | - | TRBV7-2 | CASSLSSYEQYF | TGTGCCAGCAGCTTGAGCTCCTACGAGCAGTACTTC
TRBJ1-1 | few | TRBD1 | TRBV5-1 | CASSLGQGITEAFF | TGCGCCAGCAGCTTGGGACAGGGGATCACTGAAGCTTTCTTT
TRBJ1-2 | - | TRBD1 | TRBV18 | CASSPDRVSHGYTF | TGTGCCAGCTCACCGGACAGGGTTTCGCATGGCTACACCTTC
TRBJ1-6 | - | TRBD1 | TRBV9 | CASSVDGQGESPLHF | TGTGCCAGCAGCGTAGATGGCCAGGGGGAATCACCCCTCCACTTT
TRBJ2-2 | - | TRBD1 | TRBV29-1 | CSVRQGRDTGELFF | TGCAGCGTCCGACAGGGACGCGACACCGGGGAGCTGTTTTTT
TRBJ1-1 | - | TRBD1 | TRBV18 | CASSPGTGGNREAFF | TGTGCCAGCTCCCCCGGGACAGGGGGGAACAGGGAAGCTTTCTTT
TRBJ1-6 | few | - | TRBV27 | CASSLVWDSPLHF | TGTGCCAGCAGTTTAGTGTGGGATTCACCCCTCCACTTT
TRBJ2-1 | - | TRBD2 | TRBV10-3 | CAISESGLAGGQQFF | TGTGCCATCAGTGAGTCTGGACTAGCGGGGGGGCAGCAGTTCTTC
TRBJ2-5 | - | - | TRBV6-5 | CASRDPSGETQYF | TGTGCCAGCAGGGACCCGTCAGGAGAGACCCAGTACTTC
TRBJ2-5 | - | - | TRBV12-5 | CASLQPGELETQYF | TGTGCTAGTCTTCAGCCTGGGGAATTGGAGACCCAGTACTTC
TRBJ1-1 | - | - | TRBV29-1 | CSVEEPGSFTEAFF | TGCAGCGTTGAAGAGCCGGGGTCTTTCACTGAAGCTTTCTTT
TRBJ1-1 | - | - | TRBV27 | CASSSSRVVEAFF | TGTGCCAGCAGTTCGTCCAGGGTTGTTGAAGCTTTCTTT
TRBJ2-7 | - | - | TRBV11-2 | CASSPAYEQYF | TGTGCCAGCAGCCCCGCCTACGAGCAGTACTTC
TRBJ1-2 | few | - | TRBV24-1 | CATSGKYGGKGYTF | TGTGCCACCAGTGGGAAGTACGGAGGGAAAGGCTACACCTTC
TRBJ2-7 | few | TRBD2 | TRBV11-2 | CASSPPPASGVRVSYEQYF | TGTGCCAGCAGCCCCCCTCCAGCTAGCGGGGTTAGAGTATCCTACGAGCAGTACTTC
TRBJ2-5 | - | TRBD1 | TRBV11-2 | CASSLGGGRWETQYF | TGTGCCAGCAGCTTAGGAGGGGGCAGGTGGGAGACCCAGTACTTC
TRBJ1-6 | - | - | TRBV7-9 | CASRAGSLPLHF | TGTGCCAGCAGGGCCGGGTCCCTACCCCTCCACTTT
TRBJ1-1 | - | - | TRBV12-5 | CASGLPQTEAFF | TGTGCTAGTGGTTTGCCCCAGACTGAAGCTTTCTTT
TRBJ2-5 | - | - | TRBV3-1/TRBV3-2 | CASSQDYPAAGETQYF | TGTGCCAGCAGCCAAGATTATCCCGCTGCTGGGGAGACCCAGTACTTC
TRBJ1-4 | few | TRBD1 | TRBV4-1 | CASSQTGGFAEKLFF | TGCGCCAGCAGCCAGACAGGGGGCTTTGCGGAAAAACTGTTTTTT
TRBJ1-6 | - | - | TRBV5-8 | CASSLPYNSPLHF | TGTGCCAGCAGCTTGCCGTATAATTCACCCCTCCACTTT
TRBJ2-2 | once | - | TRBV9 | CASSVLRGTGELFF | TGTGCCAGCAGCGTGCTTCGGGGCACCGGGGAGCTGTTTTTT
TRBJ2-1 | - | - | TRBV27 | CASSSNTETTPYNEQFF | TGTGCCAGCAGTTCAAACACAGAGACTACCCCCTACAATGAGCAGTTCTTC
TRBJ1-4 | - | - | TRBV7-9 | CASSPVTNEKLFF | TGTGCCAGCAGCCCAGTAACTAATGAAAAACTGTTTTTT
TRBJ2-3 | few | TRBD1 | TRBV5-1 | CASSRQGTDTQYF | TGCGCCAGCAGCCGACAGGGTACAGATACGCAGTATTTT
TRBJ2-2 | once | - | TRBV19 | CASRGGQGGTGELFF | TGTGCCAGCCGTGGGGGGCAGGGGGGCACCGGGGAGCTGTTTTTT
TRBJ2-1 | - | - | TRBV7-9 | CASSLVLLTGDEQFF | TGTGCCAGCAGCTTAGTTCTCCTAACGGGAGATGAGCAGTTCTTC
TRBJ1-5 | - | - | TRBV19 | CASSTSGSNSNQPQHF | TGTGCCAGTAGTACATCCGGTTCCAATAGCAATCAGCCCCAGCATTTT
TRBJ2-5 | - | - | TRBV12-3/TRBV12-4 | CASSHRETQYF | TGTGCCAGCAGCCATCGAGAGACCCAGTACTTC